The 18 T cell receptor beta chains below all came from one sample that was sequenced in a study of T cells after yellow fever vaccination. Using its own MiXCR run on the 5' RACE reads, TCRdb lists one record per CDR3 protein. Found here are around 300,000 distinct CDR3 sequences, approximately 12% of them singletons; the top ten hold 0.4% to 0.55%. The specimen was CD4+ T cells sorted from PBMCs, collected 45 days after the yellow fever booster vaccination. The receptors here all came from a young man who received the YFV17D yellow fever vaccine.

The CDR3 coding sequence is TGTGCCAGCAGTCCATACTCGAGAGCCAAAAACATTCAGTACTTC. Its translation: CASSPYSRAKNIQYF. This chain links TRBV27 with TRBJ2-4, with D uncertain. The V gene's germline CDR1 is MNHEY and CDR2 SMNVEV (reference sequence). The CDR3 loop spans 15 amino acids. V was trimmed by 5 bases and J by 0 bases, leaving 11 bases between them.

This clonotype was recorded at least ten times. The chain has TRBV5-1 and TRBJ2-3; tentatively, D is TRBD2 (6 bases). CDR3 length: 13 amino acids. Germline values: CDR1 SGHRS, CDR2 YFSETQ. Trimming removed 5 bases from V and 3 bases from J, with 10 bases in between. This CDR3 reads CASSQAGTDTQYF. CDR3 coding DNA: TGCGCCAGCAGTCAGGCGGGAACAGATACGCAGTATTTT. Looking up the rest from reference TRBV5-1 and TRBJ2-3 gives the full variable domain: KAGVTQTPRYLIKTRGQQVTLSCSPISGHRSVSWYQQTPGQGLQFLFEYFSETQRNKGNFPGRFSGRQFSNSRSEMNVSTLELGDSALYLCASSQAGTDTQYFGPGTRLTVL.

The chain joins TRBV5-1 to TRBJ2-3, with TRBD2 as a possible D gene (6 bases). This CDR3 is 15 amino acids long. CDR1 SGHRS and CDR2 YFSETQ come from the germline V gene. The V end lost 3 bases, the J end lost 3 bases, and 14 bases lay between the germline ends. CDR3 sequence reads: CASSSKGGRTDTQYF. Written as DNA, the CDR3 is TGCGCCAGCAGCTCCAAAGGTGGGAGGACAGATACGCAGTATTTT.

As DNA, the CDR3 is TGCAGCTTAACTAGCGGACTCAACGAGCAGTACTTC. Amino acids: CSLTSGLNEQYF. The chain joins TRBV29-1 to TRBJ2-7; 8 positions match TRBD2. The CDR3 has 12 amino acids. Germline assignment: CDR1 SQVTM and CDR2 ANQGSEA. V gave up 8 bases and J gave up 5 bases; unmatched junction bases: 8.

The chain employs TRBV12-3 or TRBV12-4 and TRBJ2-3; D uncertain. The CDR3 spans 12 residues. V was shortened by 1 base and J by 10 bases, with 9 bases between the two germline ends. CDR3 nucleotides: TGTGCCAGCAGTTTAGGCGGACCGGCGCAGTATTTT. Its translation: CASSLGGPAQYF.

This clonotype showed up just a few times. The chain carries TRBV20-1 and TRBJ2-3; possible D gene TRBD2, 6 bases. Per the germline V gene, CDR1 is DFQATT and CDR2 is SNEGSKA (reference sequence). There are 10 residues in the CDR3. CDR3 nucleotides: TGCAGCCGGGACTCCAATACGCAGTATTTT. Its protein is CSRDSNTQYF.

A few counts support this clonotype. Here the CDR3 reads CASGLGGVAKNIQYF. CDR3 coding DNA: TGTGCTAGTGGTTTGGGAGGAGTAGCCAAAAACATTCAGTACTTC. The chain combines TRBV12-5 with TRBJ2-4; D gene unclear. V was pared by 1 base and J by 0 bases, with 7 bases between. The CDR3 runs to 15 residues. Germline CDR1 is LGHNT and CDR2 is FRNRAP.

This chain links TRBV6-1 with TRBJ1-5, with D uncertain. V was trimmed by 7 bases and J by 7 bases, leaving 26 bases between them. This CDR3 region has 17 residues. CDR1 is MNHNS, CDR2 SASEGT, per germline. The DNA of the CDR3 is TGTGCCAGCAACCTAGTAGGTGGGATTCGGGCACTCCAGCCCCAGCATTTT. Its protein product is CASNLVGGIRALQPQHF.

Ten or more counts support this clonotype. The chain uses TRBV15 and TRBJ2-7, with D possibly being TRBD2 (6 bases). Trimming stripped 0 bases from V and 2 bases from J, with 11 bases between. The CDR3 extends over 15 amino acids. Germline CDR1 and CDR2: LNHNV and YYDKDF (reference sequence). The CDR3 bases are TGTGCCACCAGCAGAGAGACTAGTGGCCCCTACGAGCAGTACTTC. Translated, it gives CATSRETSGPYEQYF. The full variable domain, with the rest looked up from reference TRBV15 and TRBJ2-7, is DAMVIQNPRYQVTQFGKPVTLSCSQTLNHNVMYWYQQKSSQAPKLLFHYYDKDFNNEADTPDNFQSRRPNTSFCFLDIRSPGLGDTAMYLCATSRETSGPYEQYFGPGTRLTVT.

The chain carries TRBV7-9 and TRBJ2-1; 10 positions match TRBD2. Trimming at V came to 9 bases and at J to 9 bases, leaving 11 bases not matched to a gene. The CDR3 runs to 14 residues. Germline-derived CDR1 and CDR2 are SEHNR and FQNEAQ (reference sequence). In DNA, the CDR3 is TGTGCCAGTACACCTAGCGGGAGTTTCGGTGAGCAGTTCTTC. Its protein product is CASTPSGSFGEQFF.

The chain couples TRBV20-1 to TRBJ2-5; TRBD2 aligns across 7 bases. The length of the CDR3 is 15 residues. The V gene end was trimmed by 0 bases and the J gene end by 4 bases; junction bases not matched to a gene: 8. The V gene's germline CDR1 is DFQATT and CDR2 SNEGSKA (reference sequence). The CDR3 here is CSARDVAGAAETQYF. For the CDR3, the DNA is TGCAGTGCTAGAGATGTGGCGGGAGCCGCAGAGACCCAGTACTTC.

This clonotype has at least ten counts. V is TRBV12-3 or TRBV12-4 and J is TRBJ2-1, with 7 bases lining up with TRBD2. V lost 7 bases to trimming and J lost 8 bases; unmatched junction nucleotides: 20. This CDR3 region has 17 residues. CDR3: CASIPHWAGVSGDEQFF. CDR3 nucleotides: TGTGCCAGCATACCTCATTGGGCGGGAGTGTCTGGCGATGAGCAGTTCTTC.

The V call is TRBV7-9, the J call TRBJ2-1; possibly TRBD2 for D (5 bases). Germline V gene lookup returns CDR1 SEHNR and CDR2 FQNEAQ (reference sequence). V was trimmed by 2 bases and J by 2 bases, leaving 10 bases between them. The CDR3 is made up of 15 amino acids. The CDR3 DNA reads TGTGCCAGCAGCTTATGGAGGAAAACCTACAATGAGCAGTTCTTC. The encoded protein is CASSLWRKTYNEQFF.

This clonotype was observed a few times. The junction departs from germline at one end; a sequencing error may be responsible. The chain is built from TRBV3-1 and TRBJ2-1; D remains ambiguous. This CDR3 region has 14 residues. Germline V CDR1 and CDR2: LGHDT, YNNKEL (reference sequence). The CDR3 DNA reads TGTGCCAGCAGTCAAGATCGCGGCCTCCACGAGCAGTTCTTC. Its protein is CASSQDRGLHEQFF.

This clonotype has only a few counts. The chain uses TRBV10-2 and TRBJ2-1, with 7 bases aligning to TRBD2. The junction had 3 bases not matched to a gene; V was cut back by 1 base and J by 3 bases. The length of the CDR3 is 15 residues. In germline, CDR1 is WSHSY, CDR2 SAAADI. The CDR3 nucleotides are TGCGCCAGCAGTGAGTTGGGGACTAACTACAATGAGCAGTTCTTC. As protein: CASSELGTNYNEQFF.

This clonotype was seen more than once but under ten times. The rearrangement joins TRBV3-1 to TRBJ1-2, with 7 bases matching TRBD1. The CDR3 is made up of 12 amino acids. V was clipped by 4 bases and J by 7 bases; unmatched bases: 3. Germline CDR1 LGHDT, CDR2 YNNKEL (reference sequence). The chain's CDR3 is CASSRQGGGYTF. The CDR3 DNA follows: TGTGCCAGCAGCCGACAGGGAGGTGGCTACACCTTC.

The sample holds a few counts of this clonotype. V usage is TRBV5-1 and J usage is TRBJ2-1, with 7 bases that match TRBD1. Germline V gives CDR1 SGHRS, CDR2 YFSETQ. The CDR3 covers 13 residues. With V trimmed by 2 bases and J by 14 bases, 10 bases remained unmatched. In DNA form, the CDR3 reads TGCGCCAGCAGCTTAGGACAGGCGCTTAAAGAGTTCTTC. It is translated as CASSLGQALKEFF.

Only a few counts were recorded for this clonotype. V usage is TRBV15 and J usage is TRBJ2-3; 10 nucleotides agree with TRBD2. The germline CDR1 and CDR2 sequences are LNHNV and YYDKDF (reference sequence). V lost 7 bases and J lost 3; bases outside the gene matches: 4. There are 14 residues in the CDR3. Here the CDR3 DNA reads TGTGCCACCACCTTAGCGGGGGGAACAGATACGCAGTATTTT. This sequence encodes CATTLAGGTDTQYF.